The 27 T cell receptor beta chains given below trace back to one sample, sequenced in a study of cytomegalovirus exposure and HLA in healthy donors. The PCR contained 60 Vbeta and 13 Jbeta primers. Sequencing used immunoSEQ multiplex PCR; TCRdb keeps in-frame clones, though not all of them. Among about 200,000 clones listed, approximately 70% were seen once. The sample comprised PBMCs. These receptors originate from a man aged 40-50 years in good health and CMV-seropositive.

This clone appeared a single time. The chain has TRBV7-2 and TRBJ2-7; 8 nucleotides line up with TRBD1. In germline, CDR1 is SGHTA, CDR2 FQGNSA. CDR3 length equals 13 residues. The ends lost 7 bases at V and 3 bases at J; junction bases unmatched: 5. DNA for the CDR3: TGTGCCAGCATCCTAGACAGGGGCTACGAGCAGTACTTC. Translation gives CASILDRGYEQYF.

This rearrangement joins TRBV6-5 to TRBJ2-7; D is possibly TRBD2 (6 bases). Germline CDR1 MNHEY, CDR2 SVGAGI. Trimming left V 10 bases short and J 7 bases short, with 14 bases between. This CDR3 comprises 11 residues. Here the CDR3 reads CATRLAGEQYF. DNA for the CDR3: TGTGCCACCCGGCTGGCGGGGGAGCAGTACTTC.

V and J are TRBV29-1 and TRBJ2-3; D may be TRBD1 (5 bases). The CDR3 has 13 residues. The V gene's germline CDR1 is SQVTM and CDR2 ANQGSEA. V gave up 6 bases and J gave up 2 bases, with 12 bases separating them. The DNA for the CDR3 is TGCAGCGTAGGGGCCAGAACCACAGATACGCAGTATTTT. Its translation: CSVGARTTDTQYF.

The chain uses TRBV5-1 and TRBJ1-1; maybe TRBD1 (5 bases). Germline lookup yields CDR1 SGHRS and CDR2 YFSETQ. Between the trimmed V and J ends, which lost 4 bases and 5 bases, there was a span of 18 bases. CDR3 length equals 15 residues. The CDR3 DNA follows: TGCGCCAGCAGCCCTGGTGGCGGGGGGAGAACTGAAGCTTTCTTT. This translates into CASSPGGGGRTEAFF.

The rearrangement joins TRBV29-1 to TRBJ1-1; 10 bases are a match to TRBD1. This CDR3 is built from 14 residues. Germline trimming cut 3 bases from V and 6 bases from J; bases unmatched to any gene: 7. In germline, CDR1 is SQVTM, CDR2 ANQGSEA. The CDR3: CSVERTGGKSEAFF. The CDR3 coding sequence is TGCAGCGTTGAGAGGACAGGGGGTAAATCTGAAGCTTTCTTT.

The chain combines TRBV4-1 with TRBJ2-2; maybe TRBD1 (6 bases). Germline values: CDR1 MGHRA, CDR2 YSYEKL. The CDR3 has 13 amino acids. Deletions cut 4 bases from V and 6 bases from J, with 9 bases between. CDR3 amino acids: CASSLKGAGELFF. The CDR3 bases are TGCGCCAGCAGCCTGAAGGGGGCCGGGGAGCTGTTTTTT.

This clone came up once. V and J are TRBV18 and TRBJ2-1; 7 bases line up with TRBD1. The CDR3 contains 16 residues. The junction had 11 bases not matched to a gene; V was cut back by 3 bases and J by 6 bases. Per the germline V gene, CDR1 is KGHSH and CDR2 is LQKENI. The CDR3 DNA reads as TGTGCCAGCTCACCCGGCTTGGCCCCAGGGGGCAATGAGCAGTTCTTC. Its protein is CASSPGLAPGGNEQFF.

This chain joins TRBV5-5 and TRBJ1-1; no firm D call. The germline V gene has CDR1 SGHKS and CDR2 YYEKEE (reference sequence). Trimming left V 2 bases short and J 1 base short, with 6 bases between. CDR3 length: 13 amino acids. The CDR3 loop is CASSFSGNTEAFF. CDR3 in DNA: TGTGCCAGCAGCTTCAGCGGGAACACTGAAGCTTTCTTT. The full variable domain, its missing parts supplied by reference TRBV5-5 and TRBJ1-1, is DAGVTQSPTHLIKTRGQQVTLRCSPISGHKSVSWYQQVLGQGPQFIFQYYEKEERGRGNFPDRFSARQFPNYSSELNVNALLLGDSALYLCASSFSGNTEAFFGQGTRLTVV.

V usage is TRBV9 and J usage is TRBJ2-2; possibly TRBD2 for D (7 bases). The CDR3 spans 15 residues. The germline V gene has CDR1 SGDLS and CDR2 YYNGEE. V lost 4 bases to trimming and J lost 3 bases, with 13 bases between them. CDR3 sequence reads: CASSPRGGDTGELFF. DNA for the CDR3: TGTGCCAGCAGCCCCCGAGGGGGGGACACCGGGGAGCTGTTTTTT. The complete variable domain, with remaining parts taken from reference TRBV9 and TRBJ2-2, reads DSGVTQTPKHLITATGQRVTLRCSPRSGDLSVYWYQQSLDQGLQFLIQYYNGEERAKGNILERFSAQQFPDLHSELNLSSLELGDSALYFCASSPRGGDTGELFFGEGSRLTVL.

This clone has just a few counts. The gene calls are TRBV7-2 and TRBJ2-5, with a tentative D call TRBD1 (6 bases). The J call is doubtful: the DNA matches TRBJ2-7 better. Germline assignment: CDR1 SGHTA and CDR2 FQGNSA. The CDR3 has 13 amino acids. The CDR3 loop is CASSQGISYEQYF. The CDR3, as DNA: TGTGCCAGCAGTCAGGGGATTAGCTACGAGCAGTACTTC.

The rearrangement links TRBV13 to TRBJ2-1; TRBD2 agrees at 12 bases. CDR1 PRHDT and CDR2 FYEKMQ come from the germline V gene (reference sequence). This CDR3 spans 16 amino acids. The J segment lost 0 bases and the V segment lost 8 bases, leaving 5 bases of the junction unmatched. CDR3 sequence (DNA): TGTGCCAGCTCGACTAGCGGGGGTATCTCCTACAATGAGCAGTTCTTC. Residues: CASSTSGGISYNEQFF.

The chain combines TRBV5-8 with TRBJ1-1, with 8 bases lining up with TRBD1. This CDR3 has 16 amino acids. The V gene's germline CDR1 is SGHTS and CDR2 YDEGEE. V shed 4 bases, J shed 3 bases, and the junction held 11 bases outside the gene matches. The CDR3 sequence is CASSSGQGGFDTEAFF. Here the CDR3 DNA reads TGTGCCAGCAGCAGCGGACAGGGAGGGTTCGACACTGAAGCTTTCTTT.

The table lists this clone with a count of one. V and J are TRBV29-1 and TRBJ1-4, with 7 bases lining up with TRBD1. The CDR3 has 14 residues. CDR1 and CDR2 (germline): SQVTM, ANQGSEA. The ends lost 0 bases at V and 8 bases at J; junction bases unmatched: 6. The CDR3 here is CSVEEGQPREKLFF. CDR3 nucleotides: TGCAGCGTTGAAGAGGGACAGCCACGGGAAAAACTGTTTTTT. The whole variable domain, remainder taken from reference TRBV29-1 and TRBJ1-4, is SAVISQKPSRDICQRGTSLTIQCQVDSQVTMMFWYRQQPGQSLTLIATANQGSEATYESGFVIDKFPISRPNLTFSTLTVSNMSPEDSSIYLCSVEEGQPREKLFFGSGTQLSVL.

The CDR3 sequence is CASSLSPGNNYEQYF. In DNA, the CDR3 is TGTGCCAGCAGTTTATCCCCGGGGAATAACTACGAGCAGTACTTC. The rearrangement links TRBV28 to TRBJ2-7, with D possibly matching TRBD2 (5 bases). CDR1 MDHEN and CDR2 SYDVKM come from the germline V gene. CDR3 length equals 15 residues. The germline V and J ends were trimmed by 1 base and 3 bases, with 13 bases remaining between them.

The chain joins TRBV5-1 to TRBJ1-1, with a possible D match to TRBD1 (6 bases). The CDR3 spans 15 residues. V was pared by 1 base and J by 4 bases, with 14 bases between. The germline V gene has CDR1 SGHRS and CDR2 YFSETQ. The CDR3 reads CASSLSQGIGTEAFF. The CDR3, as DNA: TGCGCCAGCAGCTTGAGCCAGGGGATCGGCACTGAAGCTTTCTTT.

The chain employs TRBV21-1 and TRBJ1-2; TRBD1, the table's D call, lacks a check against the DNA. TRBV21-1 counts as a pseudogene. The CDR3 consists of 14 residues. The CDR3, as DNA: TGTGCCAGCAGCAAAAGGGGACAGGGTGATGGCTACACCTTC. It encodes CASSKRGQGDGYTF.

This sequence joins TRBV18 and TRBJ1-1; D is unclear. The CDR3 spans 16 residues. Germline V gene lookup returns CDR1 KGHSH and CDR2 LQKENI. V dropped 4 bases and J dropped 7 bases, with 22 bases sitting between them. CDR3 region: CASSLVILAQRDEAFF. DNA of the CDR3: TGTGCCAGCTCACTCGTTATACTGGCCCAACGGGATGAAGCTTTCTTT.

The genes are TRBV19 and TRBJ2-7, with D perhaps TRBD1 (6 bases). This CDR3 has 14 residues. CDR1 is LNHDA and CDR2 is SQIVND in the germline V gene (reference sequence). V lost 5 bases and J 0 bases, leaving 11 bases between the germline ends. DNA for the CDR3: TGTGCCAGTAGTTCCCGGGACATCTCCTACGAGCAGTACTTC. Its translation: CASSSRDISYEQYF.

The chain uses TRBV5-1 and TRBJ2-1; TRBD1 agrees at 7 bases. V was pared by 1 base and J by 5 bases, with 3 bases of the junction left unmatched. From germline, CDR1 is SGHRS and CDR2 YFSETQ. The CDR3 totals 14 residues. The CDR3 loop reads CASSLTGANNEQFF. Written as DNA, the CDR3 is TGCGCCAGCAGCTTGACAGGGGCAAACAATGAGCAGTTCTTC.

The J gene is TRBJ2-2, the V gene TRBV4-1; 7 nucleotides align to TRBD2. The V and J ends lost 1 base and 6 bases, in that order; junction bases with no gene match: 8. This CDR3 is built from 16 residues. Germline V gene lookup returns CDR1 MGHRA and CDR2 YSYEKL. CDR3 region: CASSQGGGWGAGELFF. The CDR3 DNA reads TGCGCCAGCAGCCAAGGGGGGGGGTGGGGGGCCGGGGAGCTGTTTTTT.

This chain connects TRBV9 to TRBJ1-2; no firm D call. The germline V gene encodes CDR1 SGDLS and CDR2 YYNGEE. CDR3 length: 15 amino acids. Trimming took 3 bases from V and 5 from J, leaving 17 bases between them. As DNA, the CDR3 is TGTGCCAGCAGCGAGGGTAGGACTACCGGGTATGGCTACACCTTC. Encoded protein: CASSEGRTTGYGYTF.

Comments on this clone: Relative to the germline gene, one junction end is altered; a read error may explain this. J is TRBJ2-7 and V is TRBV7-9; tentatively, D is TRBD2 (5 bases). CDR1 and CDR2 from the germline V gene are SEHNR and FQNEAQ (reference sequence). This CDR3 contains 15 residues. The CDR3 bases are TGTTCCAGCAGCTTAGTGGGAGTCCTAGCCTACGAGCAGTACTTC. It encodes CSSSLVGVLAYEQYF.

The V call is TRBV5-1, the J call TRBJ2-5, with D uncertain. CDR1 and CDR2 from the germline V gene are SGHRS and YFSETQ. This CDR3 region has 14 residues. V lost 0 bases and J 2 bases, leaving 8 bases between the germline ends. CDR3 loop: CASSLEVLQETQYF. The CDR3 DNA is TGCGCCAGCAGCTTGGAGGTACTACAAGAGACCCAGTACTTC.

V and J are TRBV5-1 and TRBJ1-2, with 7 bases lining up with TRBD1. Germline V CDR1 and CDR2: SGHRS, YFSETQ. This CDR3 is 15 amino acids long. The V gene end was trimmed by 3 bases and the J gene end by 6 bases; junction bases not matched to a gene: 11. The CDR3 sequence is CASSSAQQGLDGYTF. DNA of the CDR3: TGCGCCAGCAGCTCGGCCCAACAGGGGCTTGATGGCTACACCTTC.

The table lists this clone with a few counts. The chain uses TRBV10-3 and TRBJ2-6, with D possibly matching TRBD1 (5 bases). V lost 7 bases and J 0 bases, leaving 10 bases between the germline ends. This CDR3 contains 15 residues. Per the germline V gene, CDR1 is ENHRY and CDR2 is SYGVKD. The CDR3 here is CAITTVVSGANVLTF. The DNA of the CDR3 is TGTGCCATCACGACAGTCGTCTCTGGGGCCAACGTCCTGACTTTC.

The chain combines TRBV6-1 with TRBJ2-1, with 9 nucleotides matching TRBD1. CDR1 and CDR2 (germline): MNHNS, SASEGT. The ends lost 2 bases at V and 14 bases at J; junction bases unmatched: 7. There are 13 residues in the CDR3. For the CDR3, the DNA is TGTGCCAGCAGTGAACCCGGGACAGGGCATGAGTTCTTC. It translates to CASSEPGTGHEFF.

This clone was detected only a few times. This rearrangement joins TRBV19 to TRBJ2-7, with D maybe TRBD1 (5 bases). CDR3 length equals 13 residues. CDR1 and CDR2 from the germline V gene are LNHDA and SQIVND (reference sequence). The V gene lost 10 bases and the J gene lost 2 bases, with 15 bases spanning the gap. CDR3 protein: CATEDTTTYEQYF. In DNA form, the CDR3 reads TGTGCCACTGAGGACACGACCACCTACGAGCAGTACTTC.